This T cell receptor beta chain was documented in a study of cytomegalovirus exposure and HLA in healthy donors. Study background: Sequencing of 150 million to 200 million T cells in an earlier analysis found 100 million to 140 million unique TCR beta sequences.

On this clone: Antigen specificity is unknown.

General study points: The authors later found TCR association rates varying by HLA locus, with DRB1 most and HLA-C fewest.

Researchers ran the PCR with 60 Vbeta and 13 Jbeta primers. Sequencing used immunoSEQ multiplex PCR; TCRdb keeps in-frame clones, though not all of them. Its table records just over 20,000 clones. This CDR3 has 14 residues. Trimming took 3 bases from V and 5 from J; bases not matched to a gene: 6. The V gene's germline CDR1 is MNHEY and CDR2 SMNVEV (reference sequence). The sequenced material came from PBMCs. V gene TRBV27 combines with J gene TRBJ2-7; 8 bases fit TRBD1. The clonotype comes from a man aged 55 to 69 in good health and CMV-seropositive. CDR3 sequence: CASSLDRVDDEQYF. The CDR3 nucleotides are TGTGCCAGCAGTTTGGACAGGGTAGATGACGAGCAGTACTTC.